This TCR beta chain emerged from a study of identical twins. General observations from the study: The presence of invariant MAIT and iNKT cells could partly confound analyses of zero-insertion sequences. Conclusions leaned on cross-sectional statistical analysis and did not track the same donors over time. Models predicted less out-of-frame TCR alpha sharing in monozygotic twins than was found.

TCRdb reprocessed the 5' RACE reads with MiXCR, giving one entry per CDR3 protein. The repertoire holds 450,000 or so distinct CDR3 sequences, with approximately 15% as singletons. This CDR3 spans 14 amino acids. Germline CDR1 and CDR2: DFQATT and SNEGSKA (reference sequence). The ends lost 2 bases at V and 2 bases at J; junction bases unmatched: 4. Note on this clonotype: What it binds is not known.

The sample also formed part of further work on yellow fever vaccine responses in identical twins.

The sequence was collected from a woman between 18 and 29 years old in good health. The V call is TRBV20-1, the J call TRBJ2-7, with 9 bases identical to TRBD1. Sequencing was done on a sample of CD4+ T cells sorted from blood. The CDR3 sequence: CSARMGQGTYEQYF. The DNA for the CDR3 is TGCAGTGCTAGAATGGGACAGGGAACCTACGAGCAGTACTTC.